What follows are 28 T cell receptor beta chains derived from one specimen sequenced in a study of technical replicates of blood from several donors. Some clones are missing from TCRdb's copy, which holds only in-frame ones; the method was immunoSEQ multiplex PCR. The sample includes tens of thousands of clones, about 91% of them seen just once. Sequenced: T cells isolated from PBMCs. These receptors came from a human donor in good health.

The V and J genes are TRBV5-8 and TRBJ2-7; D gene unclear. With 5 bases removed from V and 5 bases from J, the gap between germline ends came to 14 bases. The CDR3 loop spans 13 amino acids. In germline, CDR1 is SGHTS, CDR2 YDEGEE. CDR3 protein: CASRRVGVHEQYF. Written as DNA, the CDR3 is TGTGCCAGCAGGCGTGTAGGAGTCCACGAGCAGTACTTC.

The genes are TRBV7-3 and TRBJ2-3; D is unresolved. This CDR3 has 12 amino acids. The germline V gene has CDR1 SGHTA and CDR2 FQGTGA. Trimming took 3 bases from V and 4 from J, leaving 5 bases between them. The CDR3 coding sequence is TGTGCCAGCAGCTTTCGTTCAGATACGCAGTATTTT. This gives the protein CASSFRSDTQYF.

On this clone: Germline and junction disagree at one end, which may indicate a read error. The J gene is TRBJ2-7, the V gene TRBV7-7; D might be TRBD2 (5 bases). CDR3 length: 14 residues. CDR1 SSHAT and CDR2 FNYEAQ come from the germline V gene (reference sequence). The CDR3 nucleotides read TGTGCTAGCAGCTTAAGCGGATTCTCCTACGAGCAGTACTTC. This codes for CASSLSGFSYEQYF.

J is TRBJ1-1 and V is TRBV7-2; 8 nucleotides agree with TRBD1. This CDR3 contains 14 residues. Germline assignment: CDR1 SGHTA and CDR2 FQGNSA. With V trimmed by 4 bases and J by 6 bases, 7 bases remained unmatched. The CDR3 DNA follows: TGTGCCAGCAGCTCGGACCCAGGGGGCGCTGAAGCTTTCTTT. It codes for CASSSDPGGAEAFF.

The chain uses TRBV9 and TRBJ2-2, with TRBD2 identical over 12 bases. The CDR3 sequence is 19 residues long. J gave up 0 bases and V 3 bases, and 9 bases lay outside the gene matches. Looked up from germline, CDR1 is SGDLS and CDR2 is YYNGEE. The CDR3, as DNA: TGTGCCAGCAGCGATAGACTAGCGGGAGCGCTAGCGAACACCGGGGAGCTGTTTTTT. Protein sequence: CASSDRLAGALANTGELFF. The entire variable domain, with the rest obtained from reference TRBV9 and TRBJ2-2, is as follows: DSGVTQTPKHLITATGQRVTLRCSPRSGDLSVYWYQQSLDQGLQFLIQYYNGEERAKGNILERFSAQQFPDLHSELNLSSLELGDSALYFCASSDRLAGALANTGELFFGEGSRLTVL.

The chain links TRBV4-1 to TRBJ2-1; maybe TRBD2 (6 bases). Trimming shortened V by 3 bases and J by 6 bases, and 12 bases separated the two germline ends. The V gene's germline CDR1 is MGHRA and CDR2 YSYEKL. The CDR3 loop spans 14 amino acids. In nucleotides, the CDR3 is TGCGCCAGCAGCCAGCGGGAATCCAGCAATGAGCAGTTCTTC. Protein: CASSQRESSNEQFF.

The chain joins TRBV9 to TRBJ1-4; the match to TRBD1 covers 10 bases. The length of the CDR3 is 19 residues. Germline V gene data show CDR1 as SGDLS and CDR2 as YYNGEE. Trimming took 3 bases from V and 4 from J; bases not matched to a gene: 15. In DNA form, the CDR3 reads TGTGCCAGCAGCGGATCCGGGACAGGGGTAGCTTCCTTTAATGAAAAACTGTTTTTT. It encodes CASSGSGTGVASFNEKLFF.

The chain joins TRBV30 to TRBJ2-3; 12 bases line up with TRBD2. Germline values: CDR1 GTSNPN, CDR2 SVGIG (reference sequence). The CDR3 contains 15 residues. The V segment lost 6 bases and the J segment 2 bases; nucleotides outside the gene matches: 6. The CDR3 sequence is CACTLAGGDTDTQYF. The CDR3 nucleotides are TGTGCCTGCACACTAGCGGGAGGCGACACAGATACGCAGTATTTT.

The chain uses TRBV29-1 and TRBJ2-1; 7 bases agree with TRBD2. Germline CDR1 SQVTM, CDR2 ANQGSEA. The CDR3 totals 14 residues. V trimming: 3 bases; J trimming: 5 bases; junction bases outside the gene matches: 7. CDR3 nucleotides: TGCAGCGTTGATAGGGCGGGAGTCAACAATGAGCAGTTCTTC. This codes for CSVDRAGVNNEQFF.

V and J are TRBV11-2 and TRBJ1-3, with a weak D call TRBD1 (5 bases). Germline CDR1 SGHAT, CDR2 FQNNGV. The CDR3 is 15 residues long. Trimming removed 7 bases at V and 8 bases at J, with 21 bases between. CDR3 coding DNA: TGTGCCAGCACCCTGGGGCCTGGGGTTAACGACACCATATATTTT. It encodes CASTLGPGVNDTIYF.

The chain joins TRBV15 to TRBJ2-1; 7 bases match TRBD2. Germline CDR1 is LNHNV and CDR2 is YYDKDF (reference sequence). The V segment lost 6 bases and the J segment 0 bases; nucleotides outside the gene matches: 2. This CDR3 has 14 residues. The CDR3 sequence is CATSPGGSYNEQFF. In nucleotides, the CDR3 is TGTGCCACCAGTCCGGGAGGCTCCTACAATGAGCAGTTCTTC.

The J gene is TRBJ2-5, the V gene TRBV11-2, with TRBD2 as a possible D gene (5 bases). This CDR3 is 14 amino acids long. The V gene's germline CDR1 is SGHAT and CDR2 FQNNGV. V was cut by 1 base and J by 4 bases, with 10 bases left in between. The CDR3 DNA follows: TGTGCCAGCAGCTTAGGTTTTGGAGGAGAGACCCAGTACTTC. As protein: CASSLGFGGETQYF.

The chain employs TRBV5-1 and TRBJ2-3, with TRBD1 identical over 8 bases. Germline V lookup: CDR1 SGHRS, CDR2 YFSETQ. The CDR3 totals 16 residues. V shed 4 bases, J shed 3 bases, and the junction held 10 bases outside the gene matches. Here the CDR3 DNA reads TGCGCCAGCAGCCCTGGACAGGGCGCGAGAACAGATACGCAGTATTTT. Its protein is CASSPGQGARTDTQYF.

The V gene is TRBV28, the J gene TRBJ1-1, with D unclear. The CDR3 sequence is 14 residues long. Germline CDR1 MDHEN, CDR2 SYDVKM. The V end was cut by 5 bases, the J end by 9 bases, with 19 bases between. The CDR3 coding sequence is TGTGCCAGCAGTACAGTCTCGGGAGGGAGGAAAGCTTTCTTT. Residues: CASSTVSGGRKAFF.

The genes are TRBV27 and TRBJ1-5; the D is unclear. The CDR3 spans 15 residues. Germline V gene data show CDR1 as MNHEY and CDR2 as SMNVEV (reference sequence). V was pared by 0 bases and J by 4 bases, with 10 bases between. The CDR3, as DNA: TGTGCCAGCAGTTTATCTTGGCAGGCAAATCAGCCCCAGCATTTT. Its translation is CASSLSWQANQPQHF.

V usage is TRBV6-6 and J usage is TRBJ1-5; D gene ambiguous. Germline loops: CDR1 MNHNY, CDR2 SVGAGI (reference sequence). The CDR3 covers 15 residues. Trimming pared 4 bases from V and 0 bases from J, leaving 10 bases between. In DNA form, the CDR3 reads TGTGCCAGCAGTTCCCACGGGAGTAGCAATCAGCCCCAGCATTTT. Its translation: CASSSHGSSNQPQHF.

This chain joins TRBV11-1 and TRBJ2-3, with a weak D call TRBD1 (5 bases). The CDR3 sequence is 17 residues long. The germline V and J ends were trimmed by 5 bases and 5 bases, with 23 bases remaining between them. Germline V gene data show CDR1 as SGHAT and CDR2 as FQDESV (reference sequence). CDR3 amino acids: CASSRNAGRGIIDTQYF. CDR3 coding DNA: TGTGCCAGCAGCCGAAACGCCGGTAGGGGAATAATAGATACGCAGTATTTT.

This clone was picked up one time. The chain is built from TRBV6-1 and TRBJ2-7, with D perhaps matching TRBD1 (5 bases). The CDR3 covers 15 residues. V lost 1 base and J 6 bases, leaving 16 bases between the germline ends. CDR1 and CDR2 from the germline V gene are MNHNS and SASEGT. The CDR3 DNA follows: TGTGCCAGCAGTGAAGGAGCAGGGCTCCTTCTCGAGCAGTACTTC. Its translation: CASSEGAGLLLEQYF.

CDR3 coding DNA: TGTGCCAGCACAGGGGAAAGGGGCGAGCAGTACTTC. Its protein is CASTGERGEQYF. This rearrangement joins TRBV7-9 to TRBJ2-7; D might be TRBD1 (6 bases). This CDR3 contains 12 residues. The V and J ends lost 7 bases and 6 bases respectively, with 13 bases between them. Germline lookup yields CDR1 SEHNR and CDR2 FQNEAQ (reference sequence). The variable domain in full, with the rest retrieved from reference TRBV7-9 and TRBJ2-7, is DTGVSQNPRHKITKRGQNVTFRCDPISEHNRLYWYRQTLGQGPEFLTYFQNEAQLEKSRLLSDRFSAERPKGSFSTLEIQRTEQGDSAMYLCASTGERGEQYFGPGTRLTVT.

The J gene is TRBJ2-3, the V gene TRBV5-1, with a possible D match to TRBD2 (5 bases). The germline V and J ends were trimmed by 1 base and 1 base, with 16 bases remaining between them. Per the germline V gene, CDR1 is SGHRS and CDR2 is YFSETQ. This CDR3 contains 17 residues. The CDR3 DNA sequence: TGCGCCAGCAGCTTGACTTTTGGCGGGTCGGGCACAGATACGCAGTATTTT. Translation gives CASSLTFGGSGTDTQYF.

This chain joins TRBV28 and TRBJ1-5; tentative D call: TRBD1 (5 bases). The length of the CDR3 is 14 residues. The V gene lost 3 bases and the J gene lost 2 bases, with 8 bases spanning the gap. Germline V lookup: CDR1 MDHEN, CDR2 SYDVKM. This chain's CDR3 is CASSLEGGNQPQHF. The CDR3 region has the DNA TGTGCCAGCAGTTTGGAAGGGGGCAATCAGCCCCAGCATTTT.

This chain links TRBV5-1 with TRBJ1-4; D is perhaps TRBD1 (5 bases). The CDR3 runs 15 residues. CDR1 is SGHRS, CDR2 YFSETQ, per germline. Deletions cut 0 bases from V and 7 bases from J, with 13 bases between. The CDR3 DNA reads as TGCGCCAGCAGCTTGGCTGGGGCGAGACGTGAAAAACTGTTTTTT. Its translation is CASSLAGARREKLFF.

The V and J genes are TRBV4-1 and TRBJ2-3, with 8 nucleotides matching TRBD2. CDR1 and CDR2 from the germline V gene are MGHRA and YSYEKL. The CDR3 runs 14 residues. The V segment lost 4 bases and the J segment 5 bases; nucleotides outside the gene matches: 5. DNA for the CDR3: TGCGCCAGCAGCCGCGGGACTAGGGGAGATACGCAGTATTTT. This translates into CASSRGTRGDTQYF.

The chain combines TRBV11-3 with TRBJ2-7; D gene ambiguous. CDR1 SGHNT and CDR2 YENEEA come from the germline V gene. V shed 5 bases and J shed 9 bases, with 17 bases lying between them. CDR3 length: 13 amino acids. CDR3 in DNA: TGTGCCAGCAGCGGGTTAATGGGCCACGGGCAGTACTTC. This translates into CASSGLMGHGQYF.

V is TRBV4-2 and J is TRBJ2-7, with a possible D match to TRBD2 (6 bases). The length of the CDR3 is 14 residues. The V and J ends lost 4 bases and 3 bases respectively, with 13 bases between them. Germline assignment: CDR1 LGHNA and CDR2 YNFKEQ. CDR3 bases: TGTGCCAGCAGCCCCCATGGGGGGATCTACGAGCAGTACTTC. Translated: CASSPHGGIYEQYF.

The rearrangement joins TRBV30 to TRBJ1-5; D is unclear. Trimming removed 2 bases at V and 6 bases at J, with 11 bases between. Germline assignment: CDR1 GTSNPN and CDR2 SVGIG (reference sequence). The CDR3 is 13 residues long. The CDR3 here is CAWSLRVGQPQHF. CDR3 nucleotides: TGTGCCTGGAGTTTGAGGGTTGGTCAGCCCCAGCATTTT. The complete variable domain, with remaining parts taken from reference TRBV30 and TRBJ1-5, reads SQTIHQWPATLVQPVGSPLSLECTVEGTSNPNLYWYRQAAGRGLQLLFYSVGIGQISSEVPQNLSASRPQDRQFILSSKKLLLSDSGFYLCAWSLRVGQPQHFGDGTRLSIL.

This clone was seen only once. The chain combines TRBV27 with TRBJ1-1; D perhaps matches TRBD1 (5 bases). From germline, CDR1 is MNHEY and CDR2 SMNVEV (reference sequence). CDR3 size: 14 residues. V shed 5 bases and J shed 4 bases, with 14 bases lying between them. The CDR3 DNA reads as TGTGCCAGCAGTCCTGGACATCCTGTCACTGAAGCTTTCTTT. This sequence encodes CASSPGHPVTEAFF.

This clone occurred once. The V call is TRBV25-1, the J call TRBJ2-3; the D gene is possibly TRBD1 (6 bases). The CDR3 sequence is 13 residues long. V was pared by 6 bases and J by 3 bases, with 10 bases between. In germline, CDR1 is MGHDK, CDR2 SYGVNS. In nucleotides, the CDR3 is TGTGCCAGCAGACGGACAGCAACAGATACGCAGTATTTT. Amino acids: CASRRTATDTQYF.